One and the same sample provided the 22 T cell receptor beta chains below, sequenced in a study of shared clonotypes between healthy human individuals. The table came from immunoSEQ multiplex PCR; TCRdb's copy has only in-frame clones and leaves some out. Here the sample spans roughly 220,000 clones, 60% to 80% being singletons. Sequenced material: memory CD4+ T cells sorted from blood. The subset here: CD45RA-negative fraction. All receptors derive from a man aged 25-40 years in good health.

The V call is TRBV11-2, the J call TRBJ2-7, with 10 bases matching TRBD1. The CDR3 extends over 15 amino acids. V dropped 5 bases and J dropped 4; count of bases not matched to a gene: 8. Germline lookup yields CDR1 SGHAT and CDR2 FQNNGV. CDR3 nucleotides: TGTGCCAGCAGCGACTGGGACAGGGGTCATTACGAGCAGTACTTC. Protein sequence: CASSDWDRGHYEQYF. Supplemented by reference TRBV11-2 and TRBJ2-7, the full variable domain reads EAGVAQSPRYKIIEKRQSVAFWCNPISGHATLYWYQQILGQGPKLLIQFQNNGVVDDSQLPKDRFSAERLKGVDSTLKIQPAKLEDSAVYLCASSDWDRGHYEQYFGPGTRLTVT.

This clone appeared once. The rearrangement joins TRBV19 to TRBJ1-1, with 9 nucleotides matching TRBD1. With 10 bases clipped from V and 1 base from J, the junction kept 7 bases outside the gene matches. CDR1 and CDR2 from the germline V gene are LNHDA and SQIVND (reference sequence). The CDR3 is 14 amino acids. The CDR3 reads CATKWTGENTEAFF. CDR3 sequence (DNA): TGTGCCACCAAATGGACAGGGGAGAACACTGAAGCTTTCTTT.

The genes are TRBV15 and TRBJ2-5; D may be TRBD2 (6 bases). The CDR3 runs to 16 residues. Germline V gives CDR1 LNHNV, CDR2 YYDKDF (reference sequence). V was cut by 3 bases and J by 5 bases, with 19 bases left in between. The CDR3 DNA sequence: TGTGCCACCAGCAGGAATTCTCCGGGACTCGGGGAGACCCAGTACTTC. Translating gives CATSRNSPGLGETQYF.

Regarding this clone: Germline is not matched at one junction end, which may reflect a read error. The V and J genes are TRBV11-2 and TRBJ1-3; no reliable D call. Germline CDR1 and CDR2: SGHAT and FQNNGV. CDR3 length: 14 amino acids. The DNA of the CDR3 is TGTGCCAGCAGATTAGCGGGCAAAGAAAACACCATATATTTT. This sequence encodes CASRLAGKENTIYF.

The V and J genes are TRBV14 and TRBJ2-5; the match to TRBD1 covers 7 bases. The CDR3 totals 15 residues. The germline CDR1 and CDR2 sequences are SGHDN and FVKESK. The ends lost 0 bases at V and 9 bases at J; junction bases unmatched: 10. The CDR3 nucleotides are TGTGCCAGCAGCCAAGATCCAGGGGGTTTGGACCCCCAGTACTTC. Protein product: CASSQDPGGLDPQYF.

The chain uses TRBV2 and TRBJ2-1; tentative D call: TRBD2 (6 bases). There are 14 residues in the CDR3. Germline V gene sequence: CDR1 SNHLY, CDR2 FYNNEI. V was pared by 6 bases and J by 5 bases, with 14 bases between. DNA of the CDR3: TGTGCCAGCAGCGATAGCGGAGTCGACAATGAGCAGTTCTTC. Protein: CASSDSGVDNEQFF.

This clone occurred a few times. The chain carries TRBV7-8 and TRBJ2-1, with TRBD2 identical over 11 bases. CDR3 size: 16 residues. With V trimmed by 3 bases and J by 7 bases, 8 bases remained unmatched. Per the germline V gene, CDR1 is SGHVS and CDR2 is FQNEAQ. The CDR3 loop is CASSFRVGLAGNEQFF. CDR3 nucleotides: TGTGCCAGCAGCTTTAGAGTCGGACTAGCGGGTAATGAGCAGTTCTTC. The full variable domain, in which reference TRBV7-8 and TRBJ2-1 provide the parts outside the CDR3, is GAGVSQSPRYKVAKRGQDVALRCDPISGHVSLFWYQQALGQGPEFLTYFQNEAQLDKSGLPSDRFFAERPEGSVSTLKIQRTQQEDSAVYLCASSFRVGLAGNEQFFGPGTRLTVL.

This clone showed up just a few times. The chain is built from TRBV10-3 and TRBJ2-7; unclear D gene. The V gene's germline CDR1 is ENHRY and CDR2 SYGVKD. There are 11 residues in the CDR3. Trimming took 3 bases from V and 3 from J, leaving 3 bases between them. The CDR3 here is CAISEDYEQYF. CDR3 nucleotides: TGTGCCATCAGTGAAGACTACGAGCAGTACTTC.

V usage is TRBV20-1 and J usage is TRBJ1-5, with unresolved D. The CDR3 contains 11 residues. CDR1 and CDR2 from the germline V gene are DFQATT and SNEGSKA (reference sequence). Trimming removed 5 bases at V and 10 bases at J, with 12 bases between. The CDR3, as DNA: TGCAGTGCTCTACGGTCCCCTCCCCAGCATTTT. It codes for CSALRSPPQHF.

This clone was observed a handful of times. The V call is TRBV7-2, the J call TRBJ2-1; D could derive from TRBD1 or TRBD2 (6 bases each). The germline V gene encodes CDR1 SGHTA and CDR2 FQGNSA. The CDR3 runs to 14 residues. V lost 5 bases, J lost 8 bases, and 16 bases lay in between. CDR3 sequence reads: CASSTSPQGYEQFF. The CDR3 DNA reads as TGTGCCAGCAGCACTAGCCCCCAGGGGTATGAGCAGTTCTTC.

The V and J genes are TRBV29-1 and TRBJ2-2; 14 positions agree with TRBD2. Unmatched junction bases numbered 8, after V lost 6 bases and J lost 5 bases. The CDR3 is made up of 16 amino acids. Germline V lookup: CDR1 SQVTM, CDR2 ANQGSEA. The CDR3: CSVSGLAGAQTGELFF. The CDR3 nucleotides are TGCAGCGTCTCGGGACTAGCGGGAGCGCAGACCGGGGAGCTGTTTTTT.

In this sample, this clone turned up a few times. V usage is TRBV5-5 and J usage is TRBJ1-1, with a weak D call TRBD1 (5 bases). The germline gives CDR1 SGHKS, CDR2 YYEKEE (reference sequence). Deletions cut 0 bases from V and 10 bases from J, with 25 bases between. This CDR3 region has 17 residues. The CDR3 DNA reads as TGTGCCAGCAGCTTGGGGGCGTTTGAGGGGCCAGGCGGCGTAGCTTTCTTT. Translation gives CASSLGAFEGPGGVAFF.

In its sample, this clone was seen a few times. The rearrangement links TRBV6-1 to TRBJ1-4; 8 nucleotides agree with TRBD1. CDR1 MNHNS and CDR2 SASEGT come from the germline V gene. This CDR3 is 15 amino acids long. The ends lost 4 bases at V and 4 bases at J; junction bases unmatched: 5. The CDR3 sequence is CASSVGQGGNEKLFF. CDR3 nucleotide sequence: TGTGCCAGCAGTGTAGGACAGGGCGGTAATGAAAAACTGTTTTTT.

There are a few counts of this clone. Compared with germline, one end of the junction differs, possibly owing to a read error. The CDR3 DNA reads TGTGCCAGCAGTGACCATGGAGACACCATATATTTT. Its translation is CASSDHGDTIYF. J is TRBJ1-3 and V is TRBV2; D remains ambiguous. CDR3 length equals 12 residues. Germline V gene sequence: CDR1 SNHLY, CDR2 FYNNEI.

V usage is TRBV4-1 and J usage is TRBJ2-7, with no clear D. Trimming shortened V by 2 bases and J by 8 bases, and 16 bases separated the two germline ends. Germline V CDR1 and CDR2: MGHRA, YSYEKL. The CDR3 is made up of 14 amino acids. CDR3 in amino acids: CASSQKGAPFKQYF. DNA of the CDR3: TGCGCCAGCAGCCAAAAAGGAGCCCCCTTCAAGCAGTACTTC.

The V gene is TRBV10-3, the J gene TRBJ2-1; D remains unclear. In germline, CDR1 is ENHRY, CDR2 SYGVKD. The CDR3 runs to 15 residues. V shed 4 bases and J shed 7 bases, with 17 bases lying between them. The CDR3 is CAISVGAKLKNEQFF. CDR3 in DNA: TGTGCCATCAGTGTAGGAGCAAAATTAAAAAATGAGCAGTTCTTC.

This clone has just a few counts. The chain joins TRBV6-5 to TRBJ1-2; D uncertain. Trimming removed 5 bases at V and 7 bases at J, with 14 bases between. The CDR3 runs to 13 residues. Per germline, CDR1 MNHEY and CDR2 SVGAGI. CDR3 region: CASSPWPGSGYTF. CDR3 nucleotide sequence: TGTGCCAGCAGTCCTTGGCCTGGGAGTGGCTACACCTTC.

This clone has a count of ten or more. The chain uses TRBV7-8 and TRBJ2-3; D not certain. The V end was cut by 8 bases, the J end by 3 bases, with 18 bases between. Germline CDR1 SGHVS, CDR2 FQNEAQ. The CDR3 runs 15 residues. The CDR3 bases are TGTGCCAGCGCGAACGGCCTCCCCCGGACAGATACGCAGTATTTT. It translates to CASANGLPRTDTQYF.

This clone was counted only a few times. The gene calls are TRBV5-1 and TRBJ2-7; TRBD1 agrees at 7 bases. Germline-derived CDR1 and CDR2 are SGHRS and YFSETQ. J gave up 5 bases and V 4 bases, and 3 bases lay outside the gene matches. CDR3 length: 12 residues. The DNA of the CDR3 is TGCGCCAGCAGCCTAGGGACAGACGAGCAGTACTTC. Protein: CASSLGTDEQYF.

The chain has TRBV7-2 and TRBJ2-1; possible D gene TRBD2, 7 bases. Trimming shortened V by 5 bases and J by 6 bases, and 17 bases separated the two germline ends. The germline gives CDR1 SGHTA, CDR2 FQGNSA. CDR3 length: 15 residues. The CDR3 region has the DNA TGTGCCAGCAGCGTGAGGGGGAGGGCCCTCAATGAGCAGTTCTTC. Translating gives CASSVRGRALNEQFF.

The chain links TRBV25-1 to TRBJ2-3; D is ambiguous. The V end was cut by 3 bases, the J end by 0 bases, with 7 bases between. The CDR3 is made up of 14 amino acids. Looked up from germline, CDR1 is MGHDK and CDR2 is SYGVNS. The CDR3 loop is CASSDPASTDTQYF. CDR3 bases: TGTGCCAGCAGTGACCCAGCTAGCACAGATACGCAGTATTTT.

The CDR3 DNA reads as TGTGCCAGCAGCGTAGGAAGCGATCTGGAGGTCAATGAGCAGTTCTTC. This sequence encodes CASSVGSDLEVNEQFF. The gene calls are TRBV9 and TRBJ2-1; possible D gene TRBD2, 5 bases. The V end lost 0 bases, the J end lost 6 bases, and 16 bases lay between the germline ends. The germline CDR1 and CDR2 sequences are SGDLS and YYNGEE. The CDR3 totals 16 residues.